This is a list of T cell receptor beta chains from one sample in a study of a mutant IDH1 vaccine in newly diagnosed glioma. Measured with immunoSEQ multiplex PCR; TCRdb has only the in-frame clones, and not every one. The table lists about 67,000 clones, around 82% of them singletons. This sample comprised peripheral blood mononuclear cells (PBMCs), obtained from a glioma patient treated with radiotherapy, temozolomide or both. The receptors come from a woman in her late teens or twenties with glioma. Some clones in this sample may be carry-over from other donors' samples. The CDR3 runs from the conserved cysteine through the conserved F or W. D genes are given only for firm matches. Only some rows state a clone size, as once, few, many or a class for expanded clones.

12	.	TRBJ2-5	.	TRBV5-4	CASSLNSETQYF	TGTGCCAGCAGCTTGAACTCAGAGACCCAGTACTTC
14	.	TRBJ1-1	.	TRBV5-4	CASSGGTPNTEAFF	TGTGCCAGCAGCGGGGGGACACCGAACACTGAAGCTTTCTTT
12	.	TRBJ2-5	.	TRBV29-1	CSGGSGAETQYF	TGCAGCGGGGGATCAGGGGCGGAGACCCAGTACTTC
15	.	TRBJ2-5	TRBD1	TRBV5-1	CASSSYEGQGETQYF	TGCGCCAGCAGCTCTTACGAGGGACAGGGAGAGACCCAGTACTTC
14	once	TRBJ2-7	TRBD2	TRBV25-1	CASSDSGGYYEQYF	TGTGCCAGCAGTGATAGCGGGGGTTACTACGAGCAGTACTTC
15	.	TRBJ2-1	TRBD2	TRBV5-1	CASSRTLAGVNEQFF	TGCGCCAGCAGCCGAACCCTAGCGGGAGTCAATGAGCAGTTCTTC
14	few	TRBJ2-7	TRBD1	TRBV14	CASSPFQGAGEQYF	TGTGCCAGCAGCCCCTTCCAGGGGGCCGGCGAGCAGTACTTC
14	.	TRBJ1-1	.	TRBV5-1	CASSGGDGHTEAFF	TGCGCCAGCAGCGGGGGGGACGGACACACTGAAGCTTTCTTT
15	.	TRBJ2-7	TRBD2	TRBV6-5	CASSYGSGTGFEQYF	TGTGCCAGCAGTTATGGCAGCGGGACGGGATTCGAGCAGTACTTC
15	.	TRBJ2-7	.	TRBV4-1	CASSQEGSSAYEQYF	TGCGCCAGCAGCCAAGAAGGATCCTCAGCCTACGAGCAGTACTTC
11	.	TRBJ1-1	.	TRBV9	CASSEPPEAFF	TGTGCCAGCAGCGAGCCACCCGAAGCTTTCTTT
13	once	TRBJ1-2	.	TRBV28	CASSLGNSPGYTF	TGTGCCAGCAGTTTAGGGAACAGTCCTGGCTACACCTTC
14	.	TRBJ1-6	.	TRBV5-1	CASSNDGALNPLHF	TGCGCCAGCAGCAATGACGGAGCCCTAAACCCCCTCCACTTT
14	.	TRBJ2-2	TRBD1	TRBV6-1	CASSEGTGAGELFF	TGTGCCAGCAGTGAAGGGACAGGGGCCGGGGAGCTGTTTTTT
14	once	TRBJ1-2	.	TRBV9	CASSGSDVLGGYTF	TGTGCCAGCAGCGGATCGGACGTTTTGGGCGGCTACACCTTC
14	.	TRBJ1-1	TRBD1	TRBV6-5	CATGPGGLNTEAFF	TGTGCCACAGGTCCAGGGGGCCTGAACACTGAAGCTTTCTTT
15	few	TRBJ2-7	TRBD2	TRBV6-4	CASSATSGSIDEQYF	TGTGCCAGCAGTGCCACTAGCGGGAGCATCGACGAGCAGTACTTC
13	.	TRBJ1-3	.	TRBV5-1	CASREGSGNTIYF	TGCGCCAGCCGAGAGGGATCTGGAAACACCATATATTTT
12	.	TRBJ2-7	.	TRBV29-1	CSVESGRYEQYF	TGCAGCGTTGAATCTGGCAGGTACGAGCAGTACTTC
13	once	TRBJ1-1	.	TRBV6-5	CASSYSRDSEAFF	TGTGCCAGCAGTTATTCGCGGGACTCTGAAGCTTTCTTT
15	once	TRBJ1-3	TRBD1	TRBV7-9	CASRRQGASGNTIYF	TGTGCCAGCAGGCGACAGGGGGCCTCTGGAAACACCATATATTTT
14	.	TRBJ1-1	.	TRBV5-4	CASSLASWDTEAFF	TGTGCCAGCAGCTTGGCCTCATGGGACACTGAAGCTTTCTTT
16	.	TRBJ2-1	TRBD1	TRBV2	CASRPTTGGFNNEQFF	TGTGCCAGCAGGCCTACTACAGGGGGCTTTAACAATGAGCAGTTCTTC
13	few	TRBJ1-4	.	TRBV12-5	CASGLGTGEKLFF	TGTGCTAGTGGTCTAGGGACGGGTGAAAAACTGTTTTTT
15	.	TRBJ1-1	.	TRBV9	CASSVGGRTGTEAFF	TGTGCCAGCAGCGTAGGGGGTCGCACGGGCACTGAAGCTTTCTTT
13	.	TRBJ2-7	TRBD1	TRBV6-6	CASSYSGQGVQYF	TGTGCCAGCAGTTACTCGGGACAGGGCGTGCAGTACTTC
19	.	TRBJ2-4	TRBD2	TRBV29-1	CSVARFEREGRVAKNIQYF	TGCAGCGTTGCCCGGTTCGAGCGGGAGGGTAGGGTGGCCAAAAACATTCAGTACTTC
18	.	TRBJ2-7	.	TRBV10-3	CAISEDKEMPMGCYEQYF	TGTGCCATCAGTGAGGACAAGGAGATGCCCATGGGATGCTACGAGCAGTACTTC
12	few	TRBJ2-3	.	TRBV7-2	CASSRSTDTQYF	TGTGCCAGCAGTCGAAGTACAGATACGCAGTATTTT
14	.	TRBJ1-5	TRBD1	TRBV19	CASRSTGSNQPQHF	TGTGCCAGTAGGTCGACAGGGAGCAATCAGCCCCAGCATTTT
12	.	TRBJ2-7	TRBD2	TRBV30	CAWTSGAGEQYF	TGTGCCTGGACTAGCGGGGCCGGCGAGCAGTACTTC